This T cell receptor (beta chain) was profiled in a study of regulatory T cells in long-lasting Graves disease. Germline CDR1 and CDR2: KGHDR and SFDVKD. This CDR3 has 16 residues. The V end lost 4 bases, the J end lost 2 bases, and 16 bases lay between the germline ends. This clonotype was found a few times. Time point described: newly diagnosed GD, antithyroid drugs for less than 3 months. Following extraction of RNA from PBMCs, that RNA was used to make the TCR library. Relying on iRepertoire HTBI primers and Arm-PCR of CDR3 regions, the team built TCR beta libraries. In TCRdb, the multiplex PCR reads were re-called with MiXCR into one record per CDR3 protein. The repertoire holds hundreds of thousands of distinct CDR3 sequences, about 16% seen once, with 25% in the top ten. These data were also filed under a second study, of T cells in Graves' hyperthyroidism and ophthalmopathy.

This TCR came from a woman aged 35 to 59 with Graves disease. The sample was peripheral blood mononuclear cells (PBMCs), taken at new diagnosis, from a patient treated with antithyroid drugs. V is TRBV24-1 and J is TRBJ2-5; TRBD1 is a possible D gene (8 bases). CDR3: CATSESRGDRQETQYF. The CDR3 DNA is TGTGCCACCAGTGAGTCCCGGGGGGACAGGCAAGAGACCCAGTACTTC.